Listed below are T cell receptor beta chains from one sample, sequenced in a study of PD-1 blockade in classical Hodgkin lymphoma. Using immunoSEQ multiplex PCR, the repertoire was profiled, and TCRdb retains in-frame clones only, with some absent. The table shows 20,000 to 30,000 clones, with roughly two thirds occurring only once. The starting material was peripheral blood mononuclear cells (PBMCs), obtained at baseline. These receptors originate from a human donor with classical Hodgkin lymphoma. The CDR3 runs from the conserved cysteine through the conserved F or W. D genes are given only for firm matches. Size is omitted from some rows. Given values are once, few, many or a class for expanded clones.

cdr3_nt	cdr3_aa	d_call	clone_size	v_call	j_call
TGTGCCAGCAGTTATCAAACCGGGTCAACCTACGAGCAGTACTTC	CASSYQTGSTYEQYF	.	.	TRBV6-5	TRBJ2-7
TGTGCCAGCAGTTCCCACTCGGCCCAACAGAACACTGAAGCTTTCTTT	CASSSHSAQQNTEAFF	.	.	TRBV6-5	TRBJ1-1
TGTGCCAGCAGCTTAGTGCTGCGGCGGAACTCCTACAATGAGCAGTTCTTC	CASSLVLRRNSYNEQFF	.	.	TRBV13	TRBJ2-1
TGTGCCTGGAGTGGGGGGCGGAGTGAAAAACTGTTTTTT	CAWSGGRSEKLFF	.	.	TRBV30	TRBJ1-4
TGTGCCAGCAGCTTGGTCAACAGGGATGAGCAGTTCTTC	CASSLVNRDEQFF	.	.	TRBV7-9	TRBJ2-1
TGTGCCAGCAGCGAACCCAGGGGAAACACTGAAGCTTTCTTT	CASSEPRGNTEAFF	.	.	TRBV6-1	TRBJ1-1
TGTGCCAGCAGTGAACCGACAGTCCTAGCCAAAAACATTCAGTACTTC	CASSEPTVLAKNIQYF	.	.	TRBV2	TRBJ2-4
TGTGCCAGCAGCGGGACAGGGGGCGAGTACGAGCAGTACTTC	CASSGTGGEYEQYF	TRBD1	.	TRBV7-9	TRBJ2-7
TGTGCCAGCAGCAAAGTGAGAAAGGGCCGTTGGGACAGGACACGCCTCGGGGAAGCTTTCTTT	CASSKVRKGRWDRTRLGEAFF	.	.	TRBV21-1	TRBJ1-1
TGTGCCAGCAGCCCAAGGACGTCGGAGTCCTACGAGCAGTACTTC	CASSPRTSESYEQYF	.	.	TRBV13	TRBJ2-7
TGTGCCTGGAGTCCCCCAGGGGGTTACGAGCAGTACTTC	CAWSPPGGYEQYF	TRBD1	.	TRBV30	TRBJ2-7
TGTGCCAGTAGTATAGGGGACAGTCCTAAGACCCAGTACTTC	CASSIGDSPKTQYF	TRBD1	.	TRBV19	TRBJ2-5
TGTGCCAGCTCCGGACAGGTAAACCCCTACGAGCAGTACTTC	CASSGQVNPYEQYF	TRBD1	medium-sized	TRBV7-9	TRBJ2-7
TGTGCCAGCAGTGGCGAACTGAACTGGGGACAGAGTAGCGGGGAGCTGTTTTTT	CASSGELNWGQSSGELFF	TRBD1	.	TRBV28	TRBJ2-2
TGCGCCAGCAGCCAAGACAGGGGTGAGCAGCCCCAGCATTTT	CASSQDRGEQPQHF	.	.	TRBV4-1	TRBJ1-5
TGTGCCAGCACCCGGTTTATTGGACGGCACACAGATACGCAGTATTTT	CASTRFIGRHTDTQYF	.	.	TRBV6-4	TRBJ2-3
TGCGCCAGCAGCTCCTACCGGGACAGGGCCGATGAGCAGTTCTTC	CASSSYRDRADEQFF	TRBD1	.	TRBV5-1	TRBJ2-1
TGCGCCAGCAGCCAAGATGCAGGCTACTACGAGCAGTACTTC	CASSQDAGYYEQYF	.	few	TRBV4-3	TRBJ2-7
TGTGCCAGCAGTTTATCGGCCTACACTGAAGCTTTCTTT	CASSLSAYTEAFF	.	.	TRBV27	TRBJ1-1
TGTGCCAGCTCACCCGGGGATGAGCAGTACTTC	CASSPGDEQYF	.	.	TRBV18	TRBJ2-7
TGTGCCAGCCGACAACACAGCTCCTACGAGCAGTACTTC	CASRQHSSYEQYF	.	.	TRBV6-5	TRBJ2-7
TGTGCCAGCAGCTTAGATCCGCTGGGGCAGAAGAGCTCCTACAATGAGCAGTTCTTC	CASSLDPLGQKSSYNEQFF	.	few	TRBV11-2	TRBJ2-1
TGTGCCAGCAGCTTAGCGGGGGCAGGGGGCGCGGGAAGTTCACCCCTCCACTTT	CASSLAGAGGAGSSPLHF	TRBD1	.	TRBV7-6	TRBJ1-6
TGTGCCAGCAGTTCCACTGGACAGTTCGGCTATGGCTACACCTTC	CASSSTGQFGYGYTF	.	few	TRBV27	TRBJ1-2
TGTGCCAGTAGTATCTTGGACAGCGGGGAAAAACTGTTTTTT	CASSILDSGEKLFF	.	.	TRBV19	TRBJ1-4
TGTGCCAGCAGCTTAGCAGGGGTCTACAATGAGCAGTTCTTC	CASSLAGVYNEQFF	.	.	TRBV7-3	TRBJ2-1
TGTGCCTGGAGTGTACCGGGACAGGGGGGAGAAAAACTGTTTTTT	CAWSVPGQGGEKLFF	TRBD1	.	TRBV30	TRBJ1-4
TGTGCCAGCAGTGTTGTAGGAGTGCCCCTCTCTGGAAACACCATATATTTT	CASSVVGVPLSGNTIYF	.	medium-sized	TRBV2	TRBJ1-3
TGTGCCAGCAGTTGGGGGGAGGGGCAGGAGCAGTACTTC	CASSWGEGQEQYF	TRBD2	.	TRBV7-6	TRBJ2-7
TGTGCCAGCAGCTTAGGGGGCACGCGGTATGGCTACACCTTC	CASSLGGTRYGYTF	TRBD1	.	TRBV5-4	TRBJ1-2
TGTGCCAGCAGCTATATCACGGGACTATGGATCAATGAGCAGTTCTTC	CASSYITGLWINEQFF	TRBD2	.	TRBV11-2	TRBJ2-1
TGTGCCAGCAGCCCGTGGAGAGTATCTGGGGCCAACGTCCTGACTTTC	CASSPWRVSGANVLTF	.	.	TRBV5-5	TRBJ2-6
TGTGCCAGCAGTATCACGGGACTCGATGGCGAGCAGTTCTTC	CASSITGLDGEQFF	.	.	TRBV27	TRBJ2-1
TGTGCCAGCAGCTACTTCGGACAGGGAGGAACTGAAGCTTTCTTT	CASSYFGQGGTEAFF	TRBD1	.	TRBV6-5	TRBJ1-1
TGTGCCAGCTCAACGGGACAGAGAAAGAACGAGCAGTACTTC	CASSTGQRKNEQYF	TRBD1	.	TRBV18	TRBJ2-7
TGTGCCAGCAGCTTTCGGACAGGCCTGGGGAGATACCAAGAGACCCAGTACTTC	CASSFRTGLGRYQETQYF	TRBD1	.	TRBV11-2	TRBJ2-5
TGTGCCAGCAGTGCGCGGGGCAGCTCCTACGAGCAGTACTTC	CASSARGSSYEQYF	.	.	TRBV6-1	TRBJ2-7
TGTGCCAGCAGTGAATATGGTAACACTGAAGCTTTCTTT	CASSEYGNTEAFF	.	.	TRBV2	TRBJ1-1